This record concerns one TCR beta chain sequence. The antigen is unknown. The source of the sample is a study of graft-versus-host responses after intestinal transplantation. The data were produced by immunoSEQ multiplex PCR, yet TCRdb's version contains in-frame clones alone and is incomplete. The data contain just over 85,000 clones, 85% to 95% of them singletons. CDR3 length: 14 residues. Germline V gives CDR1 SGDLS, CDR2 YYNGEE. The V end was cut by 0 bases, the J end by 0 bases, with 6 bases between. This specimen was unstimulated CD8+ T cells sorted from spleen or lymph node cells, taken before transplant. The chain has TRBV9 and TRBJ1-2, with D unresolved. The sequence was collected from a human donor who was the organ donor for an intestinal transplant. The CDR3 spells CASSVATANYGYTF. The CDR3 DNA sequence: TGTGCCAGCAGCGTAGCTACAGCTAACTATGGCTACACCTTC.